Each of the 26 T cell receptor beta chains below was sequenced from the same sample in a study of beta chain features in type 1 diabetes. Reverse transcription of all isolated RNA meant that expressed TCRB transcripts were sequenced. Using immunoSEQ multiplex PCR, the repertoire was profiled, and TCRdb retains in-frame clones only, with some absent. Here the sample spans hundreds of thousands of clones, about an eighth being singletons. The sample was naive CD4+ T cells from blood. These receptors were taken from a woman between 18 and 30 years old in good health.

This chain links TRBV4-1 with TRBJ2-5; tentatively, D is TRBD1 (6 bases). The length of the CDR3 is 15 residues. V lost 4 bases and J lost 2, with 14 bases in between. Looked up from germline, CDR1 is MGHRA and CDR2 is YSYEKL. CDR3 DNA: TGCGCCAGCAGCCTAACCCGGACAGCTCAAGAGACCCAGTACTTC. Translating it yields CASSLTRTAQETQYF.

This clone was counted a few times. This chain uses TRBV13 with TRBJ1-1, with TRBD1 identical over 8 bases. V lost 10 bases to trimming and J lost 1 base; unmatched junction nucleotides: 8. Germline values: CDR1 PRHDT, CDR2 FYEKMQ (reference sequence). The CDR3 length is 14 residues. DNA for the CDR3: TGTGCCACCTCCCGGCAGGGGGCGAACACTGAAGCTTTCTTT. Its translation: CATSRQGANTEAFF.

There are a few counts of this clone. V gene TRBV29-1 combines with J gene TRBJ2-3; perhaps TRBD2 as D (6 bases). The CDR3 consists of 15 residues. Germline values: CDR1 SQVTM, CDR2 ANQGSEA. V was cut by 6 bases and J by 3 bases, with 19 bases left in between. CDR3 coding DNA: TGCAGCGTCCACAGTCAGGGAGGAGGGACAGATACGCAGTATTTT. Protein: CSVHSQGGGTDTQYF.

Remarks on this clone: The same CDR3 is also encoded by other DNA sequences in this sample. The chain is built from TRBV29-1 and TRBJ2-5, with D perhaps matching TRBD2 (5 bases). CDR3 length: 12 residues. Trimming took 3 bases from V and 5 from J, leaving 10 bases between them. Germline V gene lookup returns CDR1 SQVTM and CDR2 ANQGSEA. CDR3 sequence: CSVDRGRETQYF. CDR3 DNA: TGCAGCGTTGACCGAGGGCGCGAGACCCAGTACTTC.

V and J are TRBV7-9 and TRBJ1-2; D ambiguous. Germline V gene sequence: CDR1 SEHNR, CDR2 FQNEAQ (reference sequence). The CDR3 contains 15 residues. The V end lost 5 bases, the J end lost 8 bases, and 21 bases lay between the germline ends. CDR3 nucleotides: TGTGCCAGCAGCCGTAAAGATCGGGCCCAGGAAGGCTACACCTTC. This sequence encodes CASSRKDRAQEGYTF.

This chain joins TRBV15 and TRBJ2-1, with no clear D. The V gene's germline CDR1 is LNHNV and CDR2 YYDKDF (reference sequence). Trimming stripped 0 bases from V and 5 bases from J, with 14 bases between. The CDR3 covers 16 residues. CDR3 DNA: TGTGCCACCAGCAGAGAAATTGGTCTTTGGGACAATGAGCAGTTCTTC. Amino acids: CATSREIGLWDNEQFF.

The V gene is TRBV7-8, the J gene TRBJ1-1; D gene unclear. V was shortened by 0 bases and J by 0 bases, with 2 bases between the two germline ends. Per germline, CDR1 SGHVS and CDR2 FQNEAQ. The CDR3 is 13 residues long. The CDR3 coding sequence is TGTGCCAGCAGCTTAGCCTTGAACACTGAAGCTTTCTTT. Protein: CASSLALNTEAFF.

The J gene is TRBJ1-1, the V gene TRBV7-2; D is undetermined. Trimming stripped 1 base from V and 3 bases from J, with 12 bases between. CDR1 SGHTA and CDR2 FQGNSA come from the germline V gene. The CDR3 runs to 15 residues. Here the CDR3 reads CASSLGGGRDTEAFF. The CDR3 bases are TGTGCCAGCAGCTTAGGTGGTGGGCGGGACACTGAAGCTTTCTTT.

The chain carries TRBV20-1 and TRBJ1-1; no reliable D call. V was cut by 6 bases and J by 7 bases, with 9 bases left in between. Germline assignment: CDR1 DFQATT and CDR2 SNEGSKA (reference sequence). The length of the CDR3 is 10 residues. The CDR3 DNA is TGCAGTGCCGGGCCTCTTGAAGCTTTCTTT. The encoded protein is CSAGPLEAFF.

This clone has just a few counts. The chain combines TRBV4-3 with TRBJ2-1, with TRBD2 matching over 12 bases. This CDR3 comprises 15 residues. The junction had 4 bases not matched to a gene; V was cut back by 3 bases and J by 7 bases. Germline V CDR1 and CDR2: LGHNA, YSLEER. CDR3 protein: CASSHLAGGKNEQFF. CDR3 in DNA: TGCGCCAGCAGCCATCTAGCGGGAGGGAAGAATGAGCAGTTCTTC.

The chain is built from TRBV28 and TRBJ1-5; D is uncertain. V was clipped by 1 base and J by 7 bases, with 5 bases between them. The CDR3 spans 12 residues. Germline V gene lookup returns CDR1 MDHEN and CDR2 SYDVKM. For the CDR3, the DNA is TGTGCCAGCAGTTTATTACGGCAGCCCCAGCATTTT. Translation: CASSLLRQPQHF.

This clone was counted between two and nine times. The V gene is TRBV2, the J gene TRBJ2-7; no definite D call. Trimming took 6 bases from V and 9 from J, leaving 12 bases between them. Germline assignment: CDR1 SNHLY and CDR2 FYNNEI. The CDR3 extends over 11 amino acids. The CDR3 protein is CASRPLLGQYV. CDR3 coding DNA: TGTGCCAGCAGGCCCCTCCTAGGGCAGTACGTC.

V is TRBV5-1 and J is TRBJ2-7; 10 bases map to TRBD1. CDR3 length: 13 amino acids. Germline CDR1 is SGHRS and CDR2 is YFSETQ. V lost 5 bases and J lost 6; bases outside the gene matches: 5. The CDR3 spells CASSSGTGVEQYF. In DNA, the CDR3 is TGCGCCAGCAGTAGTGGGACAGGGGTCGAGCAGTACTTC.

This clone showed up just a few times. The chain recombines TRBV7-2 with TRBJ2-7, with D maybe TRBD1 (6 bases). Germline V CDR1 and CDR2: SGHTA, FQGNSA. V was cut by 5 bases and J by 3 bases, with 14 bases left in between. The CDR3 totals 14 residues. The CDR3 protein is CASSVRSQGYEQYV. In DNA form, the CDR3 reads TGTGCCAGCAGCGTCCGGTCACAGGGCTACGAGCAGTACGTC.

The chain uses TRBV15 and TRBJ2-2; the match to TRBD2 covers 9 bases. Per germline, CDR1 LNHNV and CDR2 YYDKDF (reference sequence). The ends lost 3 bases at V and 4 bases at J; junction bases unmatched: 9. The CDR3 sequence is 17 residues long. CDR3 amino acids: CATSSTQREAVTGELFF. CDR3 nucleotide sequence: TGTGCCACCAGCAGCACACAGCGGGAGGCCGTCACCGGGGAGCTGTTTTTT.

This clone was seen only a few times. V and J are TRBV7-2 and TRBJ2-5, with 7 bases matching TRBD2. Germline V gene sequence: CDR1 SGHTA, CDR2 FQGNSA. The V gene end was trimmed by 1 base and the J gene end by 5 bases; junction bases not matched to a gene: 10. This CDR3 spans 16 amino acids. Written as DNA, the CDR3 is TGTGCCAGCAGCTTAGAATTGGGCGGGAGCCACGAGACCCAGTACTTC. Translating it yields CASSLELGGSHETQYF.

This clone was picked up a small number of times. The chain couples TRBV7-2 to TRBJ2-3; 8 bases map to TRBD2. V lost 5 bases and J lost 4; bases outside the gene matches: 11. CDR1 SGHTA and CDR2 FQGNSA come from the germline V gene. The CDR3 extends over 16 amino acids. The DNA of the CDR3 is TGTGCCAGCAGCCGACAAACTAGCGGTGGGGCAGATACGCAGTATTTT. This gives the protein CASSRQTSGGADTQYF.

This clone was observed a handful of times. The sample holds other DNA sequences that translate to the same CDR3. The chain uses TRBV5-1 and TRBJ2-6; TRBD1 might be the D (6 bases). Trimming cost V 4 bases and J 0 bases, with 8 bases left between them. The CDR3 has 15 amino acids. CDR1 is SGHRS, CDR2 YFSETQ, per germline. The chain's CDR3 is CASSLQGSGANVLTF. The CDR3 DNA reads TGCGCCAGCAGCCTACAGGGCTCTGGGGCCAACGTCCTGACTTTC.

This clone was recorded a few times. The chain recombines TRBV7-9 with TRBJ2-7, with a possible D match to TRBD2 (5 bases). The CDR3 has 14 amino acids. Per the germline V gene, CDR1 is SEHNR and CDR2 is FQNEAQ (reference sequence). V was trimmed by 0 bases and J by 2 bases, leaving 8 bases between them. CDR3 sequence reads: CASSLARSAYEQYF. The CDR3 bases are TGTGCCAGCAGCTTAGCGCGTAGCGCCTACGAGCAGTACTTC.

This clone was picked up a small number of times. The V and J genes are TRBV7-6 and TRBJ2-3; no firm D call. CDR3 size: 12 residues. V was pared by 1 base and J by 4 bases, with 3 bases between. Germline V gene lookup returns CDR1 SGHVS and CDR2 FNYEAQ. The CDR3 coding sequence is TGTGCCAGCAGCTTAGTGCCAGATACGCAGTATTTT. Translation: CASSLVPDTQYF. Variable domain in full (rest from reference TRBV7-6 and TRBJ2-3): GAGVSQSPRYKVTKRGQDVALRCDPISGHVSLYWYRQALGQGPEFLTYFNYEAQQDKSGLPNDRFSAERPEGSISTLTIQRTEQRDSAMYRCASSLVPDTQYFGPGTRLTVL.

This clone showed up just a few times. V and J are TRBV7-3 and TRBJ2-3; TRBD2 aligns across 7 bases. The CDR3 has 17 amino acids. CDR1 and CDR2 (germline): SGHTA, FQGTGA. Trimming cost V 5 bases and J 1 base; bases outside gene matches: 12. CDR3 in DNA: TGTGCCAGCAGCCCCCGGTCTAGCGGAGTAGGCACAGATACGCAGTATTTT. It yields the protein CASSPRSSGVGTDTQYF.

The chain uses TRBV6-6 and TRBJ1-5; D gene unclear. Trimming left V 2 bases short and J 7 bases short, with 9 bases between. CDR3 size: 13 residues. Per the germline V gene, CDR1 is MNHNY and CDR2 is SVGAGI (reference sequence). The CDR3, as DNA: TGTGCCAGCAGTTACAGTTCGGGGCAGCCCCAGCATTTT. Protein product: CASSYSSGQPQHF.

The gene calls are TRBV7-9 and TRBJ2-1; D not resolved. This CDR3 has 13 residues. Trimming cost V 0 bases and J 2 bases, with 2 bases left between them. Germline CDR1 reads SEHNR; CDR2 reads FQNEAQ (reference sequence). The CDR3 region is CASSLATYNEQFF. CDR3 nucleotide sequence: TGTGCCAGCAGCTTAGCAACCTACAATGAGCAGTTCTTC.

In its sample, this clone was seen a few times. V usage is TRBV19 and J usage is TRBJ2-4; D is unclear. V was trimmed by 3 bases and J by 3 bases, leaving 9 bases between them. CDR3 length equals 14 residues. Germline V gene sequence: CDR1 LNHDA, CDR2 SQIVND (reference sequence). The CDR3 nucleotides are TGTGCCAGTAGTATTGGCCGAGACAAAAACATTCAGTACTTC. Amino acids: CASSIGRDKNIQYF.

This clone was found a few times. V and J are TRBV18 and TRBJ1-1; D not certain. The CDR3 sequence is 16 residues long. Germline V gene lookup returns CDR1 KGHSH and CDR2 LQKENI. V lost 4 bases to trimming and J lost 0 bases, with 15 bases between them. The CDR3 region is CASSRVKGPMNTEAFF. The CDR3 DNA reads TGTGCCAGCTCACGGGTCAAGGGCCCAATGAACACTGAAGCTTTCTTT.

The chain carries TRBV9 and TRBJ1-6; no definite D call. V dropped 4 bases and J dropped 10 bases, with 15 bases sitting between them. This CDR3 spans 14 amino acids. Per germline, CDR1 SGDLS and CDR2 YYNGEE. The CDR3 loop reads CASSPVPRRSPLHF. DNA of the CDR3: TGTGCCAGCAGCCCCGTTCCCCGAAGGTCACCCCTCCACTTT.